The source of this T cell receptor (beta chain) is a study of kidney transplant recipient with SARS-CoV-2 infection. Each CDR3 protein gets one entry after TCRdb re-called the reads with MiXCR. The sample consists of fewer than 250,000 distinct CDR3 sequences, 25% to 30% of them appearing once. This clonotype was detected ten times or more. The germline gives CDR1 SGHAT, CDR2 FQNNGV. Trimming took off 5 bases at V and 4 bases at J, with 23 bases between the two ends. The CDR3 has 17 amino acids. The receptor comes from a male patient between 25 and 39 years old who had COVID-19 and was a kidney transplant recipient. Some T cells may have originated in the graft donor. Material: a blood sample, obtained at baseline and on day 111 from a kidney transplant recipient. J is TRBJ1-2 and V is TRBV11-2; no reliable D call. CDR3 DNA sequence: TGTGCCAGCAGCGCCTCCAGAACAAGCAGAAAGACCTATGGCTACACCTTC. Amino acids: CASSASRTSRKTYGYTF.